This is a list of T cell receptor beta chains from one sample in a study of Graves' ophthalmopathy and Graves' hyperthyroidism. TCRdb independently ran MiXCR on the multiplex PCR reads; one entry per CDR3 protein. In the table there are over a million distinct CDR3 sequences, less than 45% of which are singletons. Sequencing was performed on peripheral blood or thyroid tissue (not recorded which). These receptors all come from an adult man with Graves' hyperthyroidism. Each CDR3 is given with its conserved first and last residue. A D gene is named only where the DNA matches it firmly. Clone size is given for some rows only: seen once, a few or many times, or a class if the clone is expanded.

V,J,length,size,D,DNA,CDR3
TRBV20-1,TRBJ1-4,8,many,-,TGCAGTGCTAGATCTTGGTTTTTT,CSARSWFF
TRBV9,TRBJ2-5,15,many,TRBD1,TGTGCCAGCAGCGGGACAGGGGCCACACAAGAGACCCAGTACTTC,CASSGTGATQETQYF
TRBV7-9,TRBJ1-1,12,many,-,TGTGCCAGCGTCTTCCCGAACACTGAAGCTTTCTTT,CASVFPNTEAFF
TRBV4-3,TRBJ1-2,14,few,-,TGCGCCAGCAGCCAAGAACCCAGGGGCTATGGCTACACCTTC,CASSQEPRGYGYTF
TRBV25-1,TRBJ2-3,16,-,-,TGTGCCAGCGAGGGGGTAAAAGCGGGATCCACAGATACGCAGTATTTT,CASEGVKAGSTDTQYF
TRBV27,TRBJ2-7,11,few,-,TGTGCCAGCGGATTACGTCACGAGCAGTACTTC,CASGLRHEQYF
TRBV27,TRBJ2-7,15,few,TRBD1,TGTGCCAGCAGTTACGGGGCAGACAGGGCCTACGAGCAGTACTTC,CASSYGADRAYEQYF
TRBV10-3,TRBJ1-4,15,-,TRBD1,TGTGCCAGCAGAGTTGGGACAGGGGGTCGGGAAAAACTGTTTTTT,CASRVGTGGREKLFF
TRBV19,TRBJ1-5,15,many,-,TGTGCCAGTAGTATGTACAGCGATGGCAATCAGCCCCAGCATTTT,CASSMYSDGNQPQHF
TRBV10-3,TRBJ1-1,12,many,-,TGTGCCATCAGCCGGGGGGAGACGGAAGCTTTCTTT,CAISRGETEAFF
TRBV15,TRBJ1-3,14,many,-,TGTGCCACAGCAGGGATGTCCTCTGGAAACACCATATATTTT,CATAGMSSGNTIYF
TRBV7-3,TRBJ2-5,16,many,TRBD1,TGTGCCAGCAGCTTAACCTCGACAGGGGTTCAAGAGACCCAGTACTTC,CASSLTSTGVQETQYF
TRBV4-3,TRBJ2-6,16,medium-sized,-,TGCGCCAGCAGCCAAGATTTTTTTTCTGGGGCCAACGTCCTGACTTTC,CASSQDFFSGANVLTF
TRBV12-3/TRBV12-4,TRBJ2-7,14,-,-,TGTGCCAGCAGTTTTGGGCAGGCTTTAAGCGAGCAGTACTTC,CASSFGQALSEQYF
TRBV2,TRBJ1-5,15,many,-,TGTGCCAGCAGTGCCGGGTTACTTAGCAATCAGCCCCAGCATTTT,CASSAGLLSNQPQHF
TRBV9,TRBJ1-1,15,many,TRBD1,TGTGCCAGCAGCGTAGAGGGAGGGACAGGGACTGAAGCTTTCTTT,CASSVEGGTGTEAFF
TRBV7-9,TRBJ1-1,17,once,-,TGCGCCAGCAGCCAAGATCGGGGGGGGATCATGAACACTGAAGCTTTCTTT,CASSQDRGGIMNTEAFF
TRBV5-1,TRBJ1-5,15,many,TRBD1,TGCGCCAGCAGCCGACAGGGGGCGAGCAATCAGCCCCAGCATTTT,CASSRQGASNQPQHF
TRBV11-1,TRBJ2-7,16,many,TRBD2,TGTGCCAGCAGCCGGACCACTAGCGGGAGACGCTACGAGCAGTACTTC,CASSRTTSGRRYEQYF
TRBV7-9,TRBJ2-5,14,-,-,TGTGCCAGCAGCTCGCCCCCTGAGGAAGAGACCCAGTACTTC,CASSSPPEEETQYF
TRBV20-1,TRBJ1-1,14,many,-,TGCAGTGCTAGAGATTATGGGGGCGGTGGTGAAGCTTTCTTT,CSARDYGGGGEAFF
TRBV20-1,TRBJ2-6,12,-,-,TGCAGTGCTATCTCCGGGGCCAACGTCCTGACTTTC,CSAISGANVLTF
TRBV20-1,TRBJ1-6,14,many,-,TGCAGTGCTAGAGTCCCCGGGATGGATTCACCCCTCCACTTT,CSARVPGMDSPLHF
TRBV2,TRBJ2-5,16,-,-,TGTGCCAGCAGTGTAAATCAGGGGATATTGGAAGAGACCCAGTACTTC,CASSVNQGILEETQYF
TRBV7-3,TRBJ2-7,18,-,-,TGCGCCAGCAGCCAAGATGGAACCGGGACCGCGAGCTCCTACGAGCAGTACTTC,CASSQDGTGTASSYEQYF
TRBV25-1,TRBJ2-5,12,-,-,TGTGCCAGCAGCTTGGGTCTGGGGACCCAGCACTTC,CASSLGLGTQHF
TRBV7-8,TRBJ1-4,16,-,-,TGTGCCAGCAGCCGAACTGCGGGACGGCGGGATGAAAAACTGTTTTTT,CASSRTAGRRDEKLFF
TRBV2,TRBJ2-7,15,few,TRBD1,TGTGCCAGCAGTGATCCCGGGACAGCCCACTACGAGCAGTACTTC,CASSDPGTAHYEQYF
TRBV29-1,TRBJ2-5,12,few,-,TGCAGCGTTGTGTACAGTCAAGAGACCCAGTACTTC,CSVVYSQETQYF
TRBV10-3,TRBJ1-2,12,many,-,TGTGCCATCAGTGAGCAAGACTATGGCTACACCTTC,CAISEQDYGYTF
TRBV10-3,TRBJ1-4,15,-,-,TGTGCCATCAGTGTGACGGGAGCCACGTATGAAAAACTGTTTTTT,CAISVTGATYEKLFF
TRBV15,TRBJ2-5,14,many,-,TGTGCCACCAGCAGAGTGTTCGAGGGGGAGACCCAGTACTTC,CATSRVFEGETQYF
TRBV9,TRBJ2-5,12,many,-,TGTGCCAGCAGCGCTGAGTCCGAGACCCAGTACTTC,CASSAESETQYF
TRBV5-1,TRBJ2-2,15,many,-,TGCGCCAGCAGTCCAGGGGCTGCGAACACCGGGGAGCTGTTTTTT,CASSPGAANTGELFF
TRBV25-1,TRBJ2-6,15,many,-,TGTGCCAGCAGTGAACAAAGCTCTGGGGCCAACGTCCTGACTTTC,CASSEQSSGANVLTF
TRBV9,TRBJ2-7,14,few,TRBD1,TGTGCCAGCAGCCAGGAACAGGGGATCGACGAGCAGTACTTC,CASSQEQGIDEQYF
TRBV7-2,TRBJ2-5,15,-,TRBD2,TGTGCCAGCAGCAGGCGGACTAGCATCGGAGAGACCCAGTACTTC,CASSRRTSIGETQYF
TRBV25-1,TRBJ1-1,15,many,TRBD1,TGTGCCAGCAGTGAACCCAGGACAGGCGTCACTGAAGCTTTCTTT,CASSEPRTGVTEAFF
TRBV6-2/TRBV6-3,TRBJ2-7,15,few,TRBD2,TGTGCCAGCAGCCAAACAGGACTAGCGTTCTACGAGCAGTACTTC,CASSQTGLAFYEQYF
TRBV9,TRBJ2-2,14,many,-,TGTGCCAGCAGCGTAGAGGGTAGCGGCGGGGAGCTGTTTTTT,CASSVEGSGGELFF
TRBV4-3,TRBJ1-1,15,many,-,TGCGCCAGCAGCCAAGGCGTATATGGGTACACTGAAGCTTTCTTT,CASSQGVYGYTEAFF
TRBV5-6,TRBJ2-7,14,few,TRBD1,TGTGCCAGCAGTACCTCCGGGACAGGGGGCGAGCAGTACTTC,CASSTSGTGGEQYF
TRBV19,TRBJ1-5,17,-,-,TGTGCCAGTAGGGGAGTGGGGTCAGGAGTTAGCAATCAGCCCCAGCATTTT,CASRGVGSGVSNQPQHF
TRBV5-1,TRBJ1-6,14,many,-,TGCGCCAGCAGCTTGGACAGCTATAATTCACCCCTCCACTTT,CASSLDSYNSPLHF